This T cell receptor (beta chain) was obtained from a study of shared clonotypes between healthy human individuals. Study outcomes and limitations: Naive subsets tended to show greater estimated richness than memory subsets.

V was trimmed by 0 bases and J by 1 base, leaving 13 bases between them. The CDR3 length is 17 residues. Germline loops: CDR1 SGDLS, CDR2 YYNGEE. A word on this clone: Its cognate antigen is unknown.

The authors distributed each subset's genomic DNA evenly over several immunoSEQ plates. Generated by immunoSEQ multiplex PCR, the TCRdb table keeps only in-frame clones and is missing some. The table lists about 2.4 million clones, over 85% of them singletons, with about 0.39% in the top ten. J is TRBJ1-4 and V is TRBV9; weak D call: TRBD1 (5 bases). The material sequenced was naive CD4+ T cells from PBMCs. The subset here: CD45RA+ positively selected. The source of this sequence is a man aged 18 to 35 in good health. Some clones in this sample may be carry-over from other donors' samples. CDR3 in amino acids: CASSVDAGLGTNEKLFF. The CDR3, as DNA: TGTGCCAGCAGCGTAGATGCGGGGCTAGGAACTAATGAAAAACTGTTTTTT.